This is a list of T cell receptor beta chains from one sample in a study of cytomegalovirus exposure and HLA in healthy donors. Here immunoSEQ multiplex PCR was the method, and the copy in TCRdb shows in-frame clones only, minus some. The sample yields 90,000 to 120,000 clones, roughly 9.1% seen once. The sequencing sample was made of PBMCs. These receptors originate from a man aged 40-55 years in good health and CMV-seropositive. Each CDR3 is given with its conserved first and last residue. D genes are given only for firm matches. Only some rows state a clone size, as once, few, many or a class for expanded clones.

j_call v_call d_call clone_size cdr3_nt cdr3_aa
TRBJ2-2 TRBV18 . few TGTGCCAGCTCGCAGGGTAGATCCCCTGGTACCGGGGAGCTGTTTTTT CASSQGRSPGTGELFF
TRBJ1-5 TRBV18 . . TGTGCCAGCTCACCAGGGAGAAACCAGCCCCAGCATTTT CASSPGRNQPQHF
TRBJ2-2 TRBV14 . few TGTGCCAGCAGCCAAGCTCCAGTCGCGGAGCTGTTTTTT CASSQAPVAELFF
TRBJ2-1 TRBV4-1 TRBD1 few TGCGCCAGCAGCCCTTCCGGGACAGGCTACAATGAGCAGTTCTTC CASSPSGTGYNEQFF
TRBJ2-3 TRBV28 TRBD2 many TGTGCCCGAGCGATAGCGGGAGGAGGGCGAGAGGGCACAGATACGCAGTATTTT CARAIAGGGREGTDTQYF
TRBJ2-1 TRBV9 . few TGTGCCAGCAGCTCAAGGGACTCCAATGAGCAGTTCTTC CASSSRDSNEQFF
TRBJ2-7 TRBV29-1 . . TGCAGCGTTGAACCTAGCGATACCTACGAGCAGTACTTC CSVEPSDTYEQYF
TRBJ1-4 TRBV23-1 TRBD1 . TGCGCCAGCCCCAGGGGGCGTGAGGGTGAAAAACTGTTTTTT CASPRGREGEKLFF
TRBJ2-7 TRBV7-2 . few TGTGCCAGCAGCTCCCGGACAGCCTCCTACGAGCAGTACTTC CASSSRTASYEQYF
TRBJ2-3 TRBV9 TRBD2 . TGTGCCAGCAGCGCTGAGGGGGGACTAGAAGATACGCAGTATTTT CASSAEGGLEDTQYF
TRBJ1-2 TRBV10-1 . few TGCGCCAGCACCCATCCTAAGACAGCTGGCTACACCTTC CASTHPKTAGYTF
TRBJ2-6 TRBV5-1 TRBD1 . TGCGCCAGCAGGCCCCGGACAGGGGACGGCTCTGGGGCCAACGTCCTGACTTTC CASRPRTGDGSGANVLTF
TRBJ2-1 TRBV10-1 TRBD2 few TGCGCCAGCAGTGCCGGGACTAGCTCCTACAATGAGCAGTTCTTC CASSAGTSSYNEQFF
TRBJ1-2 TRBV5-1 TRBD1 few TGCGCCAGCAGCAACTCAGGGGGCGCCGGCTACACCTTC CASSNSGGAGYTF
TRBJ2-7 TRBV7-9 TRBD2 few TGTGCCAGCAGAGATGACCGGGGGGACGAGCAGTACTTC CASRDDRGDEQYF
TRBJ2-3 TRBV18 TRBD2 . TGTGCCAGCTCACCGGGACTAGCGGGAGTACGGCGGGCAGATACGCAGTATTTT CASSPGLAGVRRADTQYF
TRBJ1-4 TRBV2 TRBD1 few TGTGCCAGCAGTGAATACGGGACAGGGGATGAAAAACTGTTTTTT CASSEYGTGDEKLFF
TRBJ2-7 TRBV5-1 . . TGCGCCAGCAGCTTGGTGGTCGGAGAGGTCTACGAGCAGTACTTC CASSLVVGEVYEQYF
TRBJ2-5 TRBV5-4 TRBD1 few TGTGCCAGCAGCGGGAACAGGGGGCAAGAGACCCAGTACTTC CASSGNRGQETQYF
TRBJ2-2 TRBV28 TRBD2 . TGTGCCAGCAGCCTGGGACTAGCGGGAGCCACCGGGGAGCTGTTTTTT CASSLGLAGATGELFF
TRBJ2-1 TRBV28 . few TGTGCCAGCGGCCCTCTGACAGGCGGCATTCACAATGAGCAGTTCTTC CASGPLTGGIHNEQFF
TRBJ1-1 TRBV6-5 . . TGTGCCAGCAGTTCTTCCGTTGAGATTGGAGGGTCTGAAGCTTTCTTT CASSSSVEIGGSEAFF
TRBJ2-7 TRBV28 . . TGTGCCAGCAGCTCCACAGGGCCGGGCGAGCAGTACTTC CASSSTGPGEQYF
TRBJ2-1 TRBV30 TRBD2 . TGTGCCTGGAGCGCTAAGCGGGGACTAGCGGGAGTTCGGTCCTACAATGAGCAGTTCTTC CAWSAKRGLAGVRSYNEQFF